This entry concerns a single T cell receptor beta chain. Authors' methods: Nucleated cell counts were estimated from reference gene primer amplification. Sequencing used immunoSEQ multiplex PCR; TCRdb keeps in-frame clones, though not all of them. V and J calls and clone size come straight from that table; D and trimming were deduced from the DNA. The top ten hold about 4% of the sample, which has 200,000 to 250,000 clones, 84% seen once. V lost 4 bases to trimming and J lost 5 bases; unmatched junction nucleotides: 13. The CDR3 is 16 residues long. Germline V lookup: CDR1 SGHRS, CDR2 YFSETQ. The data stem from a study of blood T cell repertoires in COVID-19. About the research overall: The United States, Italy and Spain supplied acute and convalescent COVID-19 samples. Nucleic acid was either cDNA or gDNA, and it came from T cells, B-cell-depleted T cells, or PBMCs.

Sequenced sample: peripheral blood. The chain couples TRBV5-1 to TRBJ2-7; 9 bases fit TRBD1. The clonotype comes from a man in his fifties or sixties with acute or convalescent COVID-19. CDR3 amino acids: CASSPESGQGVHEQYF. For the CDR3, the DNA is TGCGCCAGCAGCCCAGAATCGGGACAGGGTGTGCACGAGCAGTACTTC.